This TCR beta chain derives from a study of T cells in Graves' hyperthyroidism and ophthalmopathy. Study-wide points: Before onset, ophthalmopathy was predicted by the model a median around 6.5 months earlier.

TCR beta CDR3 regions were amplified from RNA transcripts. HTBI primers were used for first-round RT-PCR of the TCR CDR3. From the multiplex PCR reads, TCRdb called clonotypes with MiXCR, one entry per CDR3 protein. The sample carries around 540,000 distinct CDR3 sequences, about 43% recorded once. Germline loops: CDR1 SGHDN, CDR2 FVKESK. There are 15 residues in the CDR3. Trimming removed 1 base from V and 5 bases from J, with 14 bases in between. Patients with uncontrolled infections, other autoimmune diseases, pregnancy or lactation were excluded. Of note for this clonotype: Its matching antigen is unknown.

The origin of this receptor is a woman aged 18-30 years with Graves' hyperthyroidism. Sequencing input: peripheral blood or thyroid tissue (not recorded which). This sequence joins TRBV14 and TRBJ1-1; D remains ambiguous. The CDR3 DNA reads as TGTGCCAGCAGCCAAGGTAACTTTGTGTATACTGAAGCTTTCTTT. This translates into CASSQGNFVYTEAFF.